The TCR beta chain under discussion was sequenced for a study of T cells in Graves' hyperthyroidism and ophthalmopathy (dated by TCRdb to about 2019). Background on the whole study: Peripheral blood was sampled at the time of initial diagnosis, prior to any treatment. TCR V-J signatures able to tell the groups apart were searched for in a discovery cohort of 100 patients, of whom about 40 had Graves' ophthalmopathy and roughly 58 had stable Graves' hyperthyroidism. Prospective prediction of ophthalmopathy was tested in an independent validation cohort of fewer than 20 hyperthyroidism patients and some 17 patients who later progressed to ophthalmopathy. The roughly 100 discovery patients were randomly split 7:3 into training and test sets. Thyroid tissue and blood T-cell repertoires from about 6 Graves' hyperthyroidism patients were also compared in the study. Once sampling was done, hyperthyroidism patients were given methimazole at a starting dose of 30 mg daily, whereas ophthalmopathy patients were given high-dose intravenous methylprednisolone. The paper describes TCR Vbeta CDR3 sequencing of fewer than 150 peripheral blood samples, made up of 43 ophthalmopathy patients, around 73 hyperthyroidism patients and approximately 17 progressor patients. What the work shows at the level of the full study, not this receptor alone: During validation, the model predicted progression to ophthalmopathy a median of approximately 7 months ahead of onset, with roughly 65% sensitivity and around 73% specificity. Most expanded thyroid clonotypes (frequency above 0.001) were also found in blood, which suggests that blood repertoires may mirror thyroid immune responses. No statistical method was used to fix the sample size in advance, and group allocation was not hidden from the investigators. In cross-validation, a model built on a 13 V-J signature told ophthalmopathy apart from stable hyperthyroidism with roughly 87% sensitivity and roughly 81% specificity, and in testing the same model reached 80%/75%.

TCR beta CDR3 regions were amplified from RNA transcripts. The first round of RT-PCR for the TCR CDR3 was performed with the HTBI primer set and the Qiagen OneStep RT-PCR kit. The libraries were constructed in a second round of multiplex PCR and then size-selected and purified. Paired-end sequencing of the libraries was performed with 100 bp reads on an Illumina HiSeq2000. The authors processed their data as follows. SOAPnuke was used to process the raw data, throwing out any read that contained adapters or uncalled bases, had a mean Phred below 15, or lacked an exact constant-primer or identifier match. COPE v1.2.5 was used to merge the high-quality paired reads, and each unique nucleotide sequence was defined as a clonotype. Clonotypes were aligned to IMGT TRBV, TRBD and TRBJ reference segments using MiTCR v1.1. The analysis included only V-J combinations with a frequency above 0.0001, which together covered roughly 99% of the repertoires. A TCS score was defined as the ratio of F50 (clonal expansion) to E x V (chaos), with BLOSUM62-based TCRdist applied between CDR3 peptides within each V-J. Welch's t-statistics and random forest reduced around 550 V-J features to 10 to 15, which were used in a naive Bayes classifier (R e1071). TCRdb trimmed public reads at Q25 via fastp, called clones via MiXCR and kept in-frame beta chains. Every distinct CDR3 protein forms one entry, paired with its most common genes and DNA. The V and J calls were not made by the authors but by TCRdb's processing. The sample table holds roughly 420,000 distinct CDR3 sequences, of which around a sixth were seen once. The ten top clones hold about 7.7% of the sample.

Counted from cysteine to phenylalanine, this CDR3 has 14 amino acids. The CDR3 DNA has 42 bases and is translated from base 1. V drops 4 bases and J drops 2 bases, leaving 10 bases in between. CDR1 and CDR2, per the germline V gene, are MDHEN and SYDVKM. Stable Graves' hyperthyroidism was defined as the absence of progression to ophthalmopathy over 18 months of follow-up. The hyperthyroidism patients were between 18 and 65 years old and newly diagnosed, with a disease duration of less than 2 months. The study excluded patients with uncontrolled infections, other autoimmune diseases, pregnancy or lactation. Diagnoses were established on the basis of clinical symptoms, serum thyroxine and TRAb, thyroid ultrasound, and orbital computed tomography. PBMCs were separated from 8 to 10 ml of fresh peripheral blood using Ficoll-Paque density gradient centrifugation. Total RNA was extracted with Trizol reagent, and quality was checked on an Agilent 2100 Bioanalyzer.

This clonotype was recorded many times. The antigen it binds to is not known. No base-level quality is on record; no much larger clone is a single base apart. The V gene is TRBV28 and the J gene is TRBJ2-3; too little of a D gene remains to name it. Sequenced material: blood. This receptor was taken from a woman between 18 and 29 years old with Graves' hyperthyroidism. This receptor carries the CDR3 CASSSIRITDTQYF. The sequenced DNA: TGTGCCAGCAGTTCTATACGGATCACAGATACGCAGTATTTT.